The 3 T cell receptor beta chains reported below all come from one sample, sequenced in a study of response to subunit inactivated influenza vaccine (dated by TCRdb to between 2018 and 2020). Library creation used RT-PCR. These reads were obtained on an Illumina HiSeq 2500. The public reads were quality trimmed at Q25 with fastp and then assembled into clones with MiXCR by TCRdb, keeping productive beta chains. Every entry covers one CDR3 protein and lists the most common genes and DNA from its rows. In this sample the table shows some 640,000 distinct CDR3 sequences, around 14% of which occur a single time. The biggest ten clones account for around 6.5% of the sample. The source was PBMCs from blood, collected less than 15 days before vaccination. These receptors came from a man over 45 who received an inactivated influenza vaccine. Donor details come from another sample of the same person, matched by shared clones.

The chain is built from TRBV6-2 or TRBV6-3 and TRBJ2-5; D not resolved. This CDR3 spans 11 amino acids. V dropped 7 bases and J dropped 3 bases, with 6 bases sitting between them. The germline V gene has CDR1 MNHEY and CDR2 SVGEGT. The CDR3 DNA sequence: TGTGCCAGCACCCAGAAAGAGACCCAGTACTTC. Protein product: CASTQKETQYF.

This clonotype showed up just a few times. The chain uses TRBV27 and TRBJ2-7; tentative D call: TRBD2 (6 bases). CDR1 is MNHEY, CDR2 SMNVEV, per germline (reference sequence). The CDR3 runs to 15 residues. V dropped 0 bases and J dropped 0 bases, with 9 bases sitting between them. CDR3 bases: TGTGCCAGCAGTTTATCGGACGGGAGCTCCTACGAGCAGTACTTC. This gives the protein CASSLSDGSSYEQYF.

This clonotype was counted between two and nine times. This chain uses TRBV9 with TRBJ1-1, with D unresolved. Germline lookup yields CDR1 SGDLS and CDR2 YYNGEE. Deletions cut 3 bases from V and 2 bases from J, with 11 bases between. This CDR3 comprises 14 residues. The CDR3 DNA follows: TGTGCCAGCAGCGCCCCCACACCTAACACTGAAGCTTTCTTT. Translation: CASSAPTPNTEAFF.